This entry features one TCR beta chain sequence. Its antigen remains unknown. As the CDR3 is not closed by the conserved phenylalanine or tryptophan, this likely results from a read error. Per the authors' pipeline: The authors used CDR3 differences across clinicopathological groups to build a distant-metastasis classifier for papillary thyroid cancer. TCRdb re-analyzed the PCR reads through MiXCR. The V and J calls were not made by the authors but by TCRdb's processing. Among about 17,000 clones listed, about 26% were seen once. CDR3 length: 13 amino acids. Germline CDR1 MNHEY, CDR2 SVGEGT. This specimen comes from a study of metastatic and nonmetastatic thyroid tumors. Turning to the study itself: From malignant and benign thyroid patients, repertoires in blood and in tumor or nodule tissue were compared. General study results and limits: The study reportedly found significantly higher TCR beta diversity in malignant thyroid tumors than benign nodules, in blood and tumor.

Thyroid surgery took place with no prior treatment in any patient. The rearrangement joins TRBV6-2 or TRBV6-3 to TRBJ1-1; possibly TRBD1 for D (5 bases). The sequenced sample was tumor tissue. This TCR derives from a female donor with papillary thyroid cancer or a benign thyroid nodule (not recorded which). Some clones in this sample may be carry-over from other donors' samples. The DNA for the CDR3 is TGTGCCAGCCGACAAATCGTGGACACTGGAGCTTTCGTT. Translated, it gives CASRQIVDTGAFV.